This T cell receptor (beta chain) was identified during a study of blood T cell repertoires in COVID-19. Study-level background: T cells, B-cell-depleted T cells, or PBMCs supplied cDNA or gDNA.

The CDR3 spans 12 residues. Trimming removed 1 base from V and 6 bases from J, with 10 bases in between. Germline V CDR1 and CDR2: GTSNPN, SVGIG (reference sequence). This table comes from immunoSEQ multiplex PCR, and its TCRdb copy is limited to in-frame clones, with some not included. The sample records 130,000 to 150,000 clones, about 87% being singletons. The V gene is TRBV30, the J gene TRBJ2-7, with no clear D. This sequence originates from a woman between 50 and 59 years old with active or convalescent COVID-19. The sequenced sample consisted of peripheral blood. CDR3 protein: CAWSDSPGEQYF. As DNA, the CDR3 is TGTGCCTGGAGTGACTCCCCTGGCGAGCAGTACTTC.